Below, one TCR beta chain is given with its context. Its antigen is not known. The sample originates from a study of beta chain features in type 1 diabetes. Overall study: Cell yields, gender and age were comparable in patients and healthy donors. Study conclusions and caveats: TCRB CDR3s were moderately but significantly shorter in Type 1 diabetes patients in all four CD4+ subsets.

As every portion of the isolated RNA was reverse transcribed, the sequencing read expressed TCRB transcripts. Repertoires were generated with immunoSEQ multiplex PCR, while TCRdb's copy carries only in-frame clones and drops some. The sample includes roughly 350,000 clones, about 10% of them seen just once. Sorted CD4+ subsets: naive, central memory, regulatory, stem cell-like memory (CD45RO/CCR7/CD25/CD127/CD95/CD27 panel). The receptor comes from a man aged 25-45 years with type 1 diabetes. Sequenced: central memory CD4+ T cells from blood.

CDR3 nucleotide sequence: TGTGCCAGCAGATCCGCCGGGACAGGGGGTTTAAATGAGCAGTTCTTC. As protein: CASRSAGTGGLNEQFF. The chain carries TRBV28 and TRBJ2-1, with 11 positions matching TRBD1. The germline CDR1 and CDR2 sequences are MDHEN and SYDVKM. The CDR3 is 16 residues long. V was clipped by 6 bases and J by 7 bases; unmatched bases: 11.